The clone carrying this T cell receptor (beta chain) appeared a few times. These data are taken from a study of blood T cell repertoires in COVID-19. Study-wide background: Collection of acute and convalescent COVID-19 samples took place in the United States, Italy and Spain.

Germline-derived CDR1 and CDR2 are SGHNT and YYREEE (reference sequence). The ends were cut back, 4 bases at V and 4 bases at J, with 14 bases in the middle. The length of the CDR3 is 14 residues. Source study methods: Amplification of reference gene primers was used by the study to estimate nucleated cell counts. Data came from immunoSEQ multiplex PCR; TCRdb stores just in-frame clones and leaves some out. The V and J calls and the clone size are those of that table, but D and trimming were determined from the DNA. The data hold 110,000 or so clones, with roughly 80% observed a single time. V usage is TRBV5-4 and J usage is TRBJ1-2, with D possibly matching TRBD1 (6 bases). The TCR was taken from a man aged 50 to 59 with acute or convalescent COVID-19. The sequenced sample was peripheral blood. This CDR3 is CASSVNQGTYGYTF. In DNA, the CDR3 is TGTGCCAGCAGCGTGAATCAGGGGACCTATGGCTACACCTTC. The full variable domain, its missing parts supplied by reference TRBV5-4 and TRBJ1-2, is ETGVTQSPTHLIKTRGQQVTLRCSSQSGHNTVSWYQQALGQGPQFIFQYYREEENGRGNFPPRFSGLQFPNYSSELNVNALELDDSALYLCASSVNQGTYGYTFGSGTRLTVV.